Below are 10 T cell receptor beta chains sequenced from a single sample in a study of T cell clonality in common variable immunodeficiency. The data were produced by immunoSEQ multiplex PCR, yet TCRdb's version contains in-frame clones alone and is incomplete. The sample contains tens of thousands of clones, none of them singletons. Material: peripheral blood mononuclear cells. The origin of the receptors is a person aged 18 to 75 in good health.

The table lists this clone with a few counts. The CDR3 is cut off 3 residues early in the read; its end comes from the germline J gene. V and J are TRBV18 and TRBJ1-2; D unclear. V was shortened by 1 base and J by 6 bases, with 6 bases between the two germline ends. Germline V gene data show CDR1 as KGHSH and CDR2 as LQKENI. This CDR3 has 12 amino acids. CDR3 amino acids: CASSPLKNGYTF. CDR3 bases read: TGTGCCAGCTCACCACTTAAAAATGGC.

This clone showed up many times. The CDR3 end is not reached by the read, which stops 3 residues before it; the germline J gene fills it in. This rearrangement joins TRBV20-1 to TRBJ1-5; 8 positions agree with TRBD1. With V trimmed by 7 bases and J by 0 bases, 8 bases remained unmatched. Germline values: CDR1 DFQATT, CDR2 SNEGSKA (reference sequence). This CDR3 has 15 residues. This chain's CDR3 is CSVPTGEYSNQPQHF. CDR3 DNA (partial): TGCAGTGTTCCGACAGGGGAATATAGCAATCAGCCC.

This clone was counted at least ten times. The read finishes 3 residues shy of the CDR3 end, and the germline J gene is used to complete it. The chain combines TRBV5-1 with TRBJ2-7; 7 bases match TRBD2. CDR1 and CDR2 (germline): SGHRS, YFSETQ. The CDR3 runs 13 residues. Unmatched junction bases numbered 1, after V lost 2 bases and J lost 2 bases. CDR3 DNA, as far as it was read: TGCGCCAGCAGCTTCCTAGCGGCCTACGAG. Amino acids: CASSFLAAYE. Given in full, the CDR3 is CASSFLAAYEQYF.

This clone was seen at least ten times. The read falls 3 residues short of the CDR3 end, and the missing part is taken from the germline J gene. V is TRBV2 and J is TRBJ1-2; TRBD1 matches 7 bases. The CDR3 spans 12 residues. The junction had 4 bases not matched to a gene; V was cut back by 6 bases and J by 6 bases. Per the germline V gene, CDR1 is SNHLY and CDR2 is FYNNEI. Partial CDR3 DNA: TGTGCCAGCAGAGAGACAGGGAATGGC. This gives the protein CASRETGNG. The complete CDR3 protein is CASRETGNGYTF.

Regarding this clone: The read finishes 3 residues shy of the CDR3 end, and the germline J gene is used to complete it. J is TRBJ1-5 and V is TRBV19, with TRBD1 identical over 7 bases. Trimming removed 3 bases from V and 0 bases from J; junction bases left unmatched: 2. CDR3 size: 15 residues. Looked up from germline, CDR1 is LNHDA and CDR2 is SQIVND (reference sequence). CDR3 DNA, as far as it was read: TGTGCCAGTAGTATGACAGGGATTAGCAATCAGCCC. Its translation is CASSMTGISNQP. The whole CDR3 sequence is CASSMTGISNQPQHF.

This clone was picked up many times. The read stops 3 residues short of the end of the CDR3; the missing end is completed from the germline J gene. V gene TRBV20-1 combines with J gene TRBJ2-7; no clear D gene. CDR1 is DFQATT and CDR2 is SNEGSKA in the germline V gene (reference sequence). The germline V and J ends were trimmed by 2 bases and 3 bases, with 20 bases remaining between them. CDR3 length: 16 amino acids. CDR3 amino acids: CSARHYNFPTYYEQYF. The sequenced CDR3 bases are TGCAGTGCTAGACATTACAACTTCCCGACTTACTACGAG.

This clone was detected many times. The read ends 3 residues shy of where the CDR3 ends; the end is completed using the germline J gene. The chain is built from TRBV6-1 and TRBJ2-3; TRBD2 matches 8 bases. Germline V CDR1 and CDR2: MNHNS, SASEGT. The J segment lost 2 bases and the V segment lost 2 bases, leaving 9 bases of the junction unmatched. This CDR3 is 17 amino acids long. The covered CDR3 bases are TGTGCCAGCAGTGAAATTGAGCGGGGGTCCTTCACAGATACG. Translated, it gives CASSEIERGSFTDT. The full-length CDR3 reads as CASSEIERGSFTDTQYF.

The table lists this clone with many counts. Sequence at one end of the junction differs from germline and may be a read error. The read falls 3 residues short of the CDR3 end, and the missing part is taken from the germline J gene. This chain connects TRBV4-2 to TRBJ2-7, with D perhaps given as TRBD1 or TRBD2 (5 bases each). The germline CDR1 and CDR2 sequences are LGHNA and YNFKEQ. This CDR3 region has 17 residues. CDR3 region: CASSQGVGQRGLSEQYF. The covered CDR3 bases are TGCGCCAGCAGCCAAGGGGTGGGTCAAAGAGGGCTGAGCGAG.

This clone was seen many times. The observed sequence ends 3 residues before the CDR3 terminus, with the missing tail filled in from the germline J gene. V gene TRBV10-3 combines with J gene TRBJ1-5; 9 positions match TRBD1. CDR1 is ENHRY and CDR2 is SYGVKD in the germline V gene. J gave up 4 bases and V 4 bases, and 2 bases lay outside the gene matches. The CDR3 length is 14 residues. The CDR3 reads CAISAGQGNQPQHF. The CDR3 DNA, read in part, is TGTGCCATCAGTGCCGGACAGGGGAATCAGCCC.

This clone was seen only a few times. From the germline J gene comes the end of the CDR3, since the read stops 3 residues before it. This chain uses TRBV20-1 with TRBJ2-3, with 8 bases matching TRBD2. Germline V CDR1 and CDR2: DFQATT, SNEGSKA (reference sequence). The CDR3 spans 17 residues. J lost 3 bases, V lost 3 bases, and 14 bases had no gene match. The part of the CDR3 DNA that was read is TGCAGTGCTAGGGTTAATATTGCGGGGGGAGTTACAGATACG. It translates to CSARVNIAGGVTDT. The full CDR3 is CSARVNIAGGVTDTQYF.